This is a list of T cell receptor beta chains from one sample in a study of OX40 agonist ivuxolimab in advanced cancers. TCRdb keeps only in-frame clones here, not all; method: immunoSEQ multiplex PCR. The sample yields over 80,000 clones, around 80% seen once. Sequencing used CD4+ or CD8+ T cells sorted from blood, obtained in a trial of the OX40 agonist ivuxolimab. These receptor sequences come from an adult with an advanced solid tumor such as melanoma, head and neck, liver or kidney cancer. CDR3s include the opening cysteine and the closing phenylalanine or tryptophan. A D gene is named only where the DNA matches it firmly. Rows may omit the clone size; those that give it use once, few, many or a size class.

v_call	j_call	clone_size	cdr3_length	d_call	cdr3_aa	cdr3_nt
TRBV19	TRBJ2-3	.	16	TRBD2	CASRWTSAISTDTQYF	TGTGCCAGTAGATGGACTAGCGCGATAAGCACAGATACGCAGTATTTT
TRBV2	TRBJ2-7	.	16	TRBD2	CASRSGESGSRYEQYF	TGTGCCAGCAGATCGGGGGAGAGCGGGAGCCGGTACGAGCAGTACTTC
TRBV30	TRBJ1-5	.	16	.	CAWSAEGIYSNQPQHF	TGTGCCTGGAGTGCTGAGGGCATTTATAGCAATCAGCCCCAGCATTTT
TRBV19	TRBJ2-3	few	13	.	CASSMDRPDTQYF	TGTGCCAGTAGCATGGATCGGCCAGATACGCAGTATTTT
TRBV18	TRBJ1-2	.	13	TRBD1	CASVRQGSDGYTF	TGTGCCAGCGTCCGACAGGGTAGTGATGGCTACACCTTC
TRBV9	TRBJ2-2	.	14	TRBD1	CASSATGVGGELFF	TGTGCCAGCAGCGCAACAGGGGTTGGCGGGGAGCTGTTTTTT
TRBV19	TRBJ2-7	.	15	.	CATGSGGAGNYEQYF	TGTGCCACCGGATCCGGAGGGGCAGGTAACTACGAGCAGTACTTC
TRBV18	TRBJ2-7	.	16	TRBD2	CASSPSSGGSSYEQYF	TGTGCCAGCTCACCCAGTAGCGGGGGTAGCTCCTACGAGCAGTACTTC
TRBV7-9	TRBJ1-6	.	16	.	CASSLDSNSYNSPLHF	TGTGCCAGCAGCTTAGACTCCAACTCCTATAATTCACCCCTCCACTTT
TRBV19	TRBJ2-1	once	16	TRBD2	CASSIDLAGGYNEQFF	TGTGCCAGTAGTATAGATTTGGCGGGGGGGTACAATGAGCAGTTCTTC